The next 6 T cell receptor beta chains were all read from a single sample in a study of blood T cell repertoires in COVID-19. Profiling relied on immunoSEQ multiplex PCR, and the TCRdb table lists in-frame clones only, not all of them. The sample lists around 30,000 clones, nearly 90% seen once, with roughly 1.6% in the top ten. The sample consisted of peripheral blood. The receptors stem from a man in his fifties or sixties with active COVID-19.

This chain connects TRBV10-1 to TRBJ2-3; weak D call: TRBD2 (5 bases). The CDR3 has 11 residues. The V end was cut by 11 bases, the J end by 1 base, with 7 bases between. Per the germline V gene, CDR1 is WNHNN and CDR2 is SYGVQD (reference sequence). The CDR3 DNA is TGCGCCTCGGGGTGCACAGATACGCAGTATTTT. The encoded protein is CASGCTDTQYF.

The chain carries TRBV6-2 or TRBV6-3 and TRBJ2-7, with TRBD2 matching 8 bases. V gave up 2 bases and J gave up 1 base; unmatched junction bases: 13. The CDR3 totals 18 residues. Germline V gene lookup returns CDR1 MNHEY and CDR2 SVGEGT. CDR3: CASSYEYSARGASYEQYF. The CDR3 region has the DNA TGTGCCAGCAGTTACGAATACAGCGCGCGGGGGGCATCCTACGAGCAGTACTTC.

V and J are TRBV11-3 and TRBJ2-1; 8 bases agree with TRBD2. After removal of 5 bases from V and 4 bases from J, the junction contained 10 bases not matched to a gene. Germline loops: CDR1 SGHNT, CDR2 YENEEA. The CDR3 covers 16 residues. The CDR3 loop is CASSPGGGLSYNEQFF. Here the CDR3 DNA reads TGTGCCAGCAGCCCCGGGGGGGGGCTATCATACAATGAGCAGTTCTTC.

This chain connects TRBV12-3 or TRBV12-4 to TRBJ1-1; TRBD1 is a possible D gene (5 bases). The CDR3 contains 13 residues. The V end lost 4 bases, the J end lost 1 base, and 7 bases lay between the germline ends. The CDR3 nucleotides are TGTGCCAGCAGTTGGGGGGGGAACACTGAAGCTTTCTTT. This encodes CASSWGGNTEAFF.

V and J are TRBV19 and TRBJ2-5; 9 bases align to TRBD1. The V gene end was trimmed by 7 bases and the J gene end by 4 bases; junction bases not matched to a gene: 10. Germline CDR1 and CDR2: LNHDA and SQIVND (reference sequence). The CDR3 length is 15 residues. The DNA of the CDR3 is TGTGCCAGTACTCTCGGGACAGGGCTAGGAGAGACCCAGTACTTC. It codes for CASTLGTGLGETQYF.

The chain couples TRBV5-4 to TRBJ2-1; D possibly corresponds to TRBD2 (5 bases). Germline CDR1 reads SGHNT; CDR2 reads YYREEE (reference sequence). Trimming pared 4 bases from V and 8 bases from J, leaving 22 bases between. The CDR3 runs 16 residues. The CDR3 bases are TGTGCCAGCAGCGCTCCAACTGGAGAACGGACTGATGAGCAGTTCTTC. Encoded protein: CASSAPTGERTDEQFF.